Below are 11 T cell receptor beta chains sequenced from a single sample in a study of blood T cell repertoires in COVID-19. The repertoire was sequenced with immunoSEQ multiplex PCR; TCRdb's copy has only in-frame clones and lacks some. In the table there are fewer than 40,000 clones, around 92% of which are singletons. The sample consisted of peripheral blood. The source is a woman aged 40 to 50 with active or convalescent COVID-19.

The V and J genes are TRBV9 and TRBJ1-5; possibly TRBD1 for D (5 bases). This CDR3 region has 15 residues. In germline, CDR1 is SGDLS, CDR2 YYNGEE. V lost 0 bases and J lost 5, with 12 bases in between. The CDR3 sequence is CASSVGQGEDQPQHF. The CDR3 nucleotides are TGTGCCAGCAGCGTAGGGCAGGGTGAGGATCAGCCCCAGCATTTT.

The chain joins TRBV9 to TRBJ2-4; 9 positions agree with TRBD2. Germline loops: CDR1 SGDLS, CDR2 YYNGEE. The CDR3 totals 17 residues. J was trimmed by 8 bases and V by 4 bases; bases with no gene match: 16. The chain's CDR3 is CASSPGAGAGGIYIQYF. DNA for the CDR3: TGTGCCAGCAGCCCCGGTGCGGGAGCGGGAGGTATATACATTCAGTACTTC.

V is TRBV5-4 and J is TRBJ2-5, with D maybe TRBD1 (6 bases). This CDR3 spans 15 amino acids. Trimming took 4 bases from V and 5 from J, leaving 18 bases between them. Germline V gene data show CDR1 as SGHNT and CDR2 as YYREEE (reference sequence). CDR3 protein: CASSQTQGPGETQYF. The CDR3 DNA follows: TGTGCCAGCAGCCAAACACAGGGTCCAGGGGAGACCCAGTACTTC.

The rearrangement uses TRBV21-1 and TRBJ2-3; the table assigns TRBD2, which was not confirmed against the DNA. TRBV21-1 is listed as a pseudogene. The CDR3 sequence is 14 residues long. The CDR3 loop is CASPGAGSADTQYF. Written as DNA, the CDR3 is TGTGCCAGCCCCGGGGCGGGATCCGCAGATACGCAGTATTTT.

V gene TRBV7-2 combines with J gene TRBJ1-5; 11 nucleotides match TRBD1. The germline CDR1 and CDR2 sequences are SGHTA and FQGNSA. This CDR3 is built from 15 residues. Trimming took 6 bases from V and 7 from J; bases not matched to a gene: 8. CDR3 residues: CASSQDRGRVQPQHF. The CDR3, as DNA: TGTGCCAGCAGTCAGGACAGGGGGCGCGTACAGCCCCAGCATTTT. Combining the CDR3 with reference TRBV7-2 and TRBJ1-5 gives the whole variable domain GAGVSQSPSNKVTEKGKDVELRCDPISGHTALYWYRQSLGQGLEFLIYFQGNSAPDKSGLPSDRFSAERTGGSVSTLTIQRTQQEDSAVYLCASSQDRGRVQPQHFGDGTRLSIL.

This sequence joins TRBV23-1 and TRBJ2-2; maybe TRBD1 (6 bases). TRBV23-1 is an ORF, with its function uncertain. With 7 bases removed from V and 0 bases from J, the gap between germline ends came to 21 bases. The CDR3 is made up of 18 amino acids. The CDR3 spells CASTKKRAGTSNTGELFF. The CDR3 DNA reads as TGCGCCAGCACCAAAAAAAGAGCCGGGACATCGAACACCGGGGAGCTGTTTTTT.

The CDR3 DNA is TGTGCCTGGAGCGGGGATATCACAGATACGCAGTATTTT. It translates to CAWSGDITDTQYF. V usage is TRBV30 and J usage is TRBJ2-3, with D possibly matching TRBD2 (5 bases). Germline V CDR1 and CDR2: GTSNPN, SVGIG (reference sequence). Trimming removed 3 bases at V and 2 bases at J, with 9 bases between. The CDR3 has 13 residues.

The chain recombines TRBV15 with TRBJ1-1, with TRBD1 identical over 9 bases. The CDR3 extends over 15 amino acids. V lost 0 bases, J lost 4 bases, and 3 bases stayed unmatched. CDR1 and CDR2 from the germline V gene are LNHNV and YYDKDF (reference sequence). The CDR3, as DNA: TGTGCCACCAGCAGAGAGACAGGGGGAGTCACTGAAGCTTTCTTT. This codes for CATSRETGGVTEAFF.

V is TRBV5-6 and J is TRBJ1-1; tentatively, D is TRBD1 (6 bases). The CDR3 totals 14 residues. Germline V gene lookup returns CDR1 SGHDT and CDR2 YYEEEE. V was clipped by 5 bases and J by 3 bases, with 14 bases between them. The CDR3 protein is CASRLIEGDTEAFF. CDR3 coding DNA: TGTGCCAGCAGGTTGATCGAGGGGGACACTGAAGCTTTCTTT.

The sample holds one count of this clone. This sequence joins TRBV4-1 and TRBJ1-6; 9 bases are a match to TRBD1. Per germline, CDR1 MGHRA and CDR2 YSYEKL. The junction had 9 bases not matched to a gene; V was cut back by 0 bases and J by 0 bases. This CDR3 is built from 20 residues. CDR3 in amino acids: CASSQDLIGQGSSYNSPLHF. The CDR3 nucleotides are TGCGCCAGCAGCCAAGATCTAATCGGACAGGGGAGCTCCTATAATTCACCCCTCCACTTT.

The CDR3 loop is CSVEGTRDRGNEKLFF. In DNA, the CDR3 is TGCAGCGTTGAAGGGACCCGGGACAGGGGTAATGAAAAACTGTTTTTT. The chain uses TRBV29-1 and TRBJ1-4, with 10 bases fitting TRBD1. V trimming: 1 base; J trimming: 4 bases; junction bases outside the gene matches: 6. Looked up from germline, CDR1 is SQVTM and CDR2 is ANQGSEA. CDR3 length: 16 amino acids. Looking up the rest from reference TRBV29-1 and TRBJ1-4 gives the full variable domain: SAVISQKPSRDICQRGTSLTIQCQVDSQVTMMFWYRQQPGQSLTLIATANQGSEATYESGFVIDKFPISRPNLTFSTLTVSNMSPEDSSIYLCSVEGTRDRGNEKLFFGSGTQLSVL.